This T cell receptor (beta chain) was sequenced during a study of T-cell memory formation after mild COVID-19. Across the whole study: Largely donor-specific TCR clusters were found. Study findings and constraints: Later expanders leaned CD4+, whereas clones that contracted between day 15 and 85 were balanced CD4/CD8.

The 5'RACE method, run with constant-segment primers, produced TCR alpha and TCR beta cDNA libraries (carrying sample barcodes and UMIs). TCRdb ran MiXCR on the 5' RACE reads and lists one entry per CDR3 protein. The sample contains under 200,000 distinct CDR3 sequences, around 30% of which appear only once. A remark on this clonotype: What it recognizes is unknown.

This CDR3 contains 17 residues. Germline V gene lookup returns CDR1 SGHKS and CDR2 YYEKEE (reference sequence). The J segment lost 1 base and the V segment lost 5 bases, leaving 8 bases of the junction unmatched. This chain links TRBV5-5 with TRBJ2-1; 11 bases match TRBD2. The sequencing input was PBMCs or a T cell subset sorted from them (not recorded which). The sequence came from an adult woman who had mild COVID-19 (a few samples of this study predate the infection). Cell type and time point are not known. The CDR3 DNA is TGTGCCAGCAGATTTAGCGGGGGGGCCATATCCTACAATGAGCAGTTCTTC. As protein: CASRFSGGAISYNEQFF.